This T cell receptor (beta chain) appears in the sequencing data of a study of spatial heterogeneity in lung cancer. Study background: Alpha-chain detections were consistently fewer than beta-chain detections among the sequences. The average count in raw reads for each unique TCR and UMI combination exceeded 9.5 appearances.

The V segment lost 0 bases and the J segment 7 bases; nucleotides outside the gene matches: 3. The CDR3 is made up of 14 amino acids. Germline V gives CDR1 SGHTA, CDR2 FQGNSA. Whole-study results and caveats: Higher tumor mutation counts went along with higher counts of expanded intratumoral alpha and beta TCRs.

Time point defined: sample taken at primary tumor resection. There were some 76 donors, all of them untreated patients with early-stage non-small cell lung cancer. TCRdb reprocessed the 5' RACE reads via MiXCR and lists one record per CDR3 protein. In the table there are 9,500 to 12,000 distinct CDR3 sequences, 7.9% of which are singletons. This clonotype came up many times. Its matching antigen is unknown. This beta chain is a stray sequence in a library constructed for alpha chains; its clone size is not meaningful. The rearrangement joins TRBV7-2 to TRBJ1-2; 9 bases are a match to TRBD1. This specimen consisted of lung tumor tissue, obtained at surgery. This receptor was taken from a female donor with early-stage non-small cell lung cancer. The CDR3 loop is CASSLATGGGGYTF. The CDR3 nucleotides are TGTGCCAGCAGCTTAGCCACAGGGGGCGGTGGCTACACCTTC. Full variable domain (outside the CDR3, taken from reference TRBV7-2 and TRBJ1-2): GAGVSQSPSNKVTEKGKDVELRCDPISGHTALYWYRQSLGQGLEFLIYFQGNSAPDKSGLPSDRFSAERTGGSVSTLTIQRTQQEDSAVYLCASSLATGGGGYTFGSGTRLTVV.